The clone carrying this TCR beta chain rates as medium-sized. As yet, its antigen is unknown. This sample was taken from a study of vaccination and CD4 T cells after COVID-19. Whole-study context: Once diagnosed, patients had post-COVID samples drawn a median roughly 97 days later (range 35 to 161). Cultures designated as controls were supplied with a CEFX pool, an HIV-1 Nef pool, or no peptide.

The Oncomine TCR Beta short-read assay generated sequence data from the DNA of cultured CD4+ T cells. TCRdb analysed the PCR reads with MiXCR anew, one entry per CDR3 protein. Altogether approximately 17,000 distinct CDR3 sequences are present, about 53% being singletons, with the ten largest covering roughly 16%. Documented treatment: roughly 10-day PBMC culture with coronavirus spike peptide pools or control peptides (ViraFEST assay). Negative selection isolated the CD4+ T cells once the cells had been cultured for 10 days. The germline CDR1 and CDR2 sequences are SGHKS and YYEKEE (reference sequence). This CDR3 spans 17 amino acids. The germline V and J ends were trimmed by 4 bases and 7 bases, with 24 bases remaining between them.

The sequence was obtained from a human donor who had recovered from COVID-19. The chain combines TRBV5-5 with TRBJ1-5; D possibly corresponds to TRBD1 (6 bases). Input material: CD4+ T cells from blood, cultured in vitro. This CDR3 reads CASSPNELVLGGQPQHF. The CDR3 region has the DNA TGTGCCAGCAGCCCCAATGAGTTGGTTCTGGGGGGCCAGCCCCAGCATTTT.